The T cell receptor (beta chain) described here comes from a study of blood T cell repertoires in COVID-19. Turning to the study itself: T cells, B-cell-depleted T cells, or PBMCs provided the cDNA or gDNA that served as material.

Cohorts were determined from participant-reported clinical history. Germline CDR1 is SGHTS and CDR2 is YDEGEE. CDR3 length: 15 residues. Trimming pared 1 base from V and 1 base from J, leaving 11 bases between. Profiling relied on immunoSEQ multiplex PCR, and the TCRdb table lists in-frame clones only, not all of them. The data show a few hundred thousand clones, less than 90% seen once. What was sequenced was PBMCs or T cells enriched from blood (not recorded which). This sequence joins TRBV5-8 and TRBJ1-2; D is ambiguous. The clonotype comes from a woman between 50 and 59 years old who had recovered from COVID-19. The CDR3 here is CASSLFRGINYGYTF. The CDR3 DNA follows: TGTGCCAGCAGCTTGTTTCGGGGAATTAACTATGGCTACACCTTC.